This T cell receptor beta chain comes out of a study of T cells in Graves' hyperthyroidism and ophthalmopathy (dated by TCRdb to the late 2010s). Background on the whole study: Peripheral blood samples were taken at the time of initial diagnosis, prior to any treatment. For training and testing, the roughly 97 patients in the discovery cohort were randomly divided in a 7:3 ratio. In six Graves' hyperthyroidism patients, the study also compared T-cell repertoires from thyroid tissue with T-cell repertoires from blood. After blood sampling, hyperthyroidism patients were treated with methimazole at a starting dose of 30 mg daily, and ophthalmopathy patients were treated with high-dose intravenous methylprednisolone. A discovery cohort of roughly 100 patients, about 40 with Graves' ophthalmopathy and about 60 with stable Graves' hyperthyroidism, was used to find distinguishing TCR V-J signatures. Prospective prediction of ophthalmopathy was tested in an independent validation cohort of some 19 hyperthyroidism patients and around 16 patients who later progressed to ophthalmopathy. The paper reports TCR Vbeta CDR3 sequencing of more than 120 peripheral blood samples: around 45 ophthalmopathy, under 80 hyperthyroidism and some 17 progressor patients. On the study overall, not on this receptor specifically: Most expanded thyroid clonotypes (frequency above 0.001) were also detected in blood, a finding suggesting that blood repertoires may reflect thyroid immune responses. Sample size was not statistically predetermined, and investigators were not blinded to group allocation. During validation, the model predicted progression to ophthalmopathy a median of about 6.5 months ahead of onset, with around 70% sensitivity and around 72% specificity. A model built on a 13 V-J signature distinguished ophthalmopathy from stable hyperthyroidism, reaching about 88% sensitivity and approximately 81% specificity in cross-validation and 80%/75% in testing.

Amplification of TCR beta CDR3 regions was carried out from RNA transcripts. The TCR CDR3 was subjected to a first round of RT-PCR using the HTBI primer set and the Qiagen OneStep RT-PCR kit. The libraries were constructed in a second round of multiplex PCR and then size-selected and purified. The libraries were sequenced on an Illumina HiSeq2000 using paired-end 100 bp reads. As for how the authors treated the data: SOAPnuke was used to process the raw data, throwing out any read that contained adapters or uncalled bases, had a mean Phred below 15, or lacked an exact constant-primer or identifier match. COPE v1.2.5 was used to merge the high-quality paired reads, and each unique nucleotide sequence was defined as a clonotype. Clonotypes were aligned to IMGT TRBV, TRBD and TRBJ reference segments using MiTCR v1.1. The analysis included only V-J combinations with a frequency above 0.0001, which together covered approximately 99% of the repertoires. The TCS score was defined as the ratio of F50 (clonal expansion) to E x V (chaos), calculated using BLOSUM62-based TCRdist between CDR3 peptides within each V-J. Welch's t-statistics and random forest reduced approximately 520 V-J features to 10 to 15, which were used in a naive Bayes classifier (R e1071). Thyroid-blood repertoire similarity was quantified with the Morisita-Horn index. The public reads were quality trimmed at Q25 with fastp and then assembled into clones with MiXCR by TCRdb, keeping productive beta chains. Rows with a matching CDR3 protein are joined into one entry that keeps the most common DNA and genes. None of the V and J calls come from the authors' own analysis; TCRdb made them. The sample data list nearly 750,000 distinct CDR3 sequences, and just over 35% of these were observed just once. The ten largest clones represent around 31% of the sample.

The CDR3 holds 13 amino acids from the cysteine to the phenylalanine. The read is trimmed to its CDR3 DNA, 39 bases read in frame from base 1. CDR1 and CDR2 are drawn from the germline V gene: ENHRY, SYGVKD. Stable Graves' hyperthyroidism was defined as no progression to ophthalmopathy during 18 months of follow-up. The hyperthyroidism patients were between 18 and 65 years old and newly diagnosed, with a disease duration of less than 2 months. Patients with uncontrolled infections, other autoimmune diseases, pregnancy or lactation were excluded. Clinical symptoms, serum thyroxine and TRAb, thyroid ultrasound, and orbital computed tomography formed the basis for the diagnoses. PBMCs were isolated from 8 to 10 ml of fresh peripheral blood by Ficoll-Paque density gradient centrifugation. Trizol reagent was used to extract total RNA, and RNA quality was then checked on an Agilent 2100 Bioanalyzer. In this sample, this clonotype turned up a few times. This receptor's antigen is unknown. No quality values exist for individual bases; no much larger clone is one base distant.

The chain is made from TRBV10-3 and TRBJ2-7, and TRBD2 may be the D gene, going by 5 matching bases. The end of the DNA aligns better with TRBJ2-1, so the J call may be wrong. Sequencing used blood. The receptor was derived from a woman aged 40 to 49 with Graves' hyperthyroidism. CDR3 region: CAISLVGGNEQFF. The DNA sequence follows: TGTGCCATCAGCTTAGTAGGAGGCAATGAGCAGTTCTTC.